The present T cell receptor (beta chain) was sequenced within a study of identical twins. The ends lost 3 bases at V and 10 bases at J; junction bases unmatched: 11. Germline CDR1 reads SGHAT; CDR2 reads FQNNGV. There are 15 residues in the CDR3. Template switching added a universal primer site; cDNA carried unique molecular identifiers. TCRdb re-derived calls from the 5' RACE reads in MiXCR, one entry per CDR3 protein. The sample holds 450,000 to 650,000 distinct CDR3 sequences, approximately 9.6% seen once. This clonotype was counted many times. In addition, the sample was reused for a study of yellow fever vaccine responses in identical twins.

The receptor comes from a woman between 18 and 29 years old in good health. The specimen sequenced was PBMCs. The rearrangement links TRBV11-2 to TRBJ2-1, with 8 bases fitting TRBD2. DNA of the CDR3: TGTGCCAGCAGCTTGGGGGGGACTAGATATGACGAGCAGTTCTTC. Protein: CASSLGGTRYDEQFF.